This T cell receptor (beta chain) originates from a study of shared clonotypes between healthy human individuals. Overall study results and limits: Depth of sequencing was expected to influence donor clonotype sharing.

As for this clone: The antigen remains unidentified.

The method was immunoSEQ multiplex PCR; TCRdb's version includes in-frame clones alone and lacks a portion of them. The sample shows roughly 2.1 million clones, 93% of them seen only once. Positive CCR7 selection of CD45RO-negative cells yielded the naive CD8 cells, and terminally differentiated effector memory CD45RA+ cells were excluded. Every contributor of samples was a Caucasian grown-up residing in Nashville, Tennessee. This TCR derives from a man younger than 35 in good health. Some clones in this sample may be carry-over from other donors' samples. Sequencing was carried out using naive CD8+ T cells from PBMCs.

The CDR3 protein is CASSRRVNTEAFF. The CDR3 nucleotides read TGCGCCAGCAGCCGCAGGGTAAACACTGAAGCTTTCTTT. The chain uses TRBV5-1 and TRBJ1-1; a possible D gene is TRBD1 (5 bases). This CDR3 contains 13 residues. From germline, CDR1 is SGHRS and CDR2 YFSETQ. The V gene lost 4 bases and the J gene lost 2 bases, with 9 bases spanning the gap.